The 2 T cell receptor beta chains below all came from one sample that was sequenced in a study of shared clonotypes between healthy human individuals. The method was immunoSEQ multiplex PCR; TCRdb's version includes in-frame clones alone and lacks a portion of them. The table shows 400,000 to 500,000 clones, with 79% occurring only once. Specimen: PBMCs. The receptors derive from a woman aged 40 to 49 in good health. Some clones in this sample may be carry-over from other donors' samples.

The chain is built from TRBV7-6 and TRBJ2-2, with D tentatively TRBD2 (5 bases). Trimming removed 5 bases at V and 5 bases at J, with 9 bases between. The germline V gene has CDR1 SGHVS and CDR2 FNYEAQ. This CDR3 has 13 residues. CDR3 amino acids: CASSPRETGELFF. CDR3 DNA: TGTGCCAGCAGCCCTAGGGAGACCGGGGAGCTGTTTTTT.

Worth noting for this clone: A far bigger clonotype differs at one base, so this is likely a read error. The rearrangement links TRBV10-3 to TRBJ2-3; possible D gene TRBD2, 5 bases. This CDR3 is built from 13 residues. Germline V gene data show CDR1 as ENHRY and CDR2 as SYGVKD. V gave up 6 bases and J gave up 2 bases, with 9 bases separating them. CDR3 residues: CAISRGNTDTQYF. In DNA, the CDR3 is TGTGCCATCAGCCGGGGTAACACAGATACGCAGTATTTT.